The table lists the clone carrying this T cell receptor (beta chain) with a few counts. No antigen is known for it. Data came from immunoSEQ multiplex PCR; TCRdb stores just in-frame clones and leaves some out. The sample has about 120,000 clones, roughly 91% seen once; the top ten hold 4% to 6%. The record originates from a study of T cell responses to AZD1222 COVID-19 vaccine. Study-level points and caveats: Baseline testing showed seropositivity in only 5 or 6 AZD1222 recipients. Epitopes outside B.1.351 and B.1.1.7 mutated regions reportedly drew nearly half of spike TCRs. Among vaccine-associated CD4 TCRs, coverage spanned spike, with dominance at 160-218 and 743-854.

Germline V gene sequence: CDR1 SGHNT, CDR2 YYREEE (reference sequence). Trimming took 5 bases from V and 5 from J; bases not matched to a gene: 7. This CDR3 comprises 14 residues. Second-dose intervals of approximately 4 or approximately 12 weeks were pooled. The rearrangement joins TRBV5-4 to TRBJ2-7; 10 bases agree with TRBD1. The source is an adult who received the AZD1222 COVID-19 vaccine. Sequences were derived from peripheral blood, sampled 28 days after the second AZD1222 dose. The CDR3 DNA sequence: TGTGCCAGCAGACCAGACAGGGGGCCCCACGAGCAGTACTTC. This gives the protein CASRPDRGPHEQYF.